This is a list of T cell receptor beta chains from one sample in a study of shared clonotypes between healthy human individuals. Method: immunoSEQ multiplex PCR; TCRdb's copy keeps in-frame clones and lacks some. Of hundreds of thousands of clones in the sample, 55% to 85% were seen once. Source material: memory CD4+ T cells sorted from blood. Source of these receptors: a woman aged 30 to 39 in good health. The CDR3 runs from the conserved cysteine through the conserved F or W. A D gene is named only where the DNA matches it firmly. A clone size is listed for some rows: how often the clone was seen (once, few, many), or a class if it is expanded.

cdr3_aa cdr3_nt j_call d_call clone_size v_call
CASSLAATAYGYTF TGTGCCAGCAGCTTAGCGGCGACAGCCTATGGCTACACCTTC TRBJ1-2 NA few TRBV7-9
CASSNVTFWRVHAYEQYF TGTGCCAGCAGCAACGTGACATTTTGGCGCGTCCATGCCTACGAGCAGTACTTC TRBJ2-7 NA NA TRBV21-1
CASSSLPSAGVQYF TGTGCCAGCAGCTCCCTCCCAAGTGCCGGGGTGCAGTACTTC TRBJ2-7 NA NA TRBV28
CASSAREAGELFF TGTGCCAGCAGCGCCAGGGAAGCCGGGGAGCTGTTTTTT TRBJ2-2 NA NA TRBV11-1
CANSPDQGLTEAFF TGTGCCAACTCCCCCGACCAGGGACTCACTGAAGCTTTCTTT TRBJ1-1 NA NA TRBV10-3
CASSMSLAGTLYEQYF TGTGCCAGTAGTATGTCACTAGCGGGGACCTTGTACGAGCAGTACTTC TRBJ2-7 TRBD2 NA TRBV19
CASSLDQGRGYTF TGTGCCAGCAGCTTGGACCAGGGGCGTGGCTACACCTTC TRBJ1-2 NA NA TRBV5-4
CASSPEYLAKNIQYF TGTGCCAGCAGCCCAGAGTACCTAGCCAAAAACATTCAGTACTTC TRBJ2-4 NA NA TRBV7-2
CASSEDQGPGETQYF TGTGCCAGCAGTGAGGATCAGGGTCCGGGGGAGACCCAGTACTTC TRBJ2-5 NA NA TRBV6-1
CASSGPGQGNLGGYTF TGCGCCAGCAGCGGACCGGGACAGGGAAATCTGGGAGGCTACACCTTC TRBJ1-2 TRBD1 NA TRBV5-1
CASSPLREVGYGYTF TGTGCCAGCTCACCACTGCGGGAGGTTGGGTATGGCTACACCTTC TRBJ1-2 NA NA TRBV18
CASDGSSNTGELFF TGTGCCAGCGACGGGAGTTCGAACACCGGGGAGCTGTTTTTT TRBJ2-2 NA NA TRBV2
CASISAGGSYEQYF TGCGCCAGCATATCGGCAGGGGGGTCCTACGAGCAGTACTTC TRBJ2-7 NA NA TRBV10-2
CASSFDRPPYGYTF TGTGCCAGCAGCTTCGACCGACCCCCCTATGGCTACACCTTC TRBJ1-2 NA NA TRBV5-6
CASSLGDSPPYEQYF TGCGCCAGCAGCTTGGGGGACAGTCCCCCCTACGAGCAGTACTTC TRBJ2-7 TRBD1 NA TRBV5-1
CASRHGQTEAFF TGTGCCAGCAGGCATGGACAGACAGAAGCTTTCTTT TRBJ1-1 NA NA TRBV7-9
CASSPPGFPYEQYF TGTGCCAGCTCACCCCCGGGGTTCCCCTACGAGCAGTACTTC TRBJ2-7 NA NA TRBV18
CATVGRYSNQPQHF TGTGCCACCGTCGGGCGGTATAGCAATCAGCCCCAGCATTTT TRBJ1-5 NA NA TRBV19
CASSRLSQETQYF TGTGCCAGCTCCCGGTTGTCTCAAGAGACCCAGTACTTC TRBJ2-5 NA NA TRBV18
CASSPRATEAFF TGTGCCAGCAGTCCTCGCGCCACTGAAGCTTTCTTT TRBJ1-1 NA once TRBV28
CASGTGTGGSGANVLTF TGTGCCAGCGGAACCGGGACAGGGGGCTCTGGGGCCAACGTCCTGACTTTC TRBJ2-6 TRBD1 few TRBV27
CASSEVAESYEQYF TGCGCCAGCAGTGAGGTAGCGGAGTCCTACGAGCAGTACTTC TRBJ2-7 NA NA TRBV10-2
CASTPPTFLYGYTF TGTGCCAGCACCCCCCCTACCTTTCTATATGGCTACACCTTC TRBJ1-2 NA once TRBV2
CASRPKREDTGELFF TGTGCCAGCAGGCCTAAGCGGGAGGACACCGGGGAGCTGTTTTTT TRBJ2-2 TRBD2 NA TRBV7-8
CASSDVGGHSDTQYF TGTGCCAGCAGTGATGTGGGAGGGCACTCGGATACGCAGTATTTT TRBJ2-3 TRBD2 NA TRBV6-1
CASSYSRSRLQETQYF TGTGCCAGCAGTTACTCGAGATCAAGGCTCCAAGAGACCCAGTACTTC TRBJ2-5 NA NA TRBV6-7
CASGARKEAFF TGTGCCAGCGGGGCCCGCAAGGAAGCTTTCTTT TRBJ1-1 NA NA TRBV4-2
CASSQGRMITDTQYF TGTGCCAGCAGCCAGGGACGGATGATCACAGATACGCAGTATTTT TRBJ2-3 NA many TRBV28
CASSYRPSGSNYGYTF TGTGCCAGCAGTTACCGGCCGTCAGGGTCCAACTATGGCTACACCTTC TRBJ1-2 NA NA TRBV6-5
CSVEDRDYGYTF TGCAGCGTTGAGGACAGAGACTATGGCTACACCTTC TRBJ1-2 NA NA TRBV29-1
CASSIGAANEKLFF TGCGCCAGCAGCATTGGCGCGGCTAATGAAAAACTGTTTTTT TRBJ1-4 NA few TRBV5-1
CASSPLGASGRSQETQYF TGTGCCAGCAGCCCGCTCGGGGCTAGCGGGAGGTCCCAAGAGACCCAGTACTTC TRBJ2-5 TRBD2 once TRBV5-8